The entry below gives a single T cell receptor (beta chain) sequence along with its context. Its antigen is still unknown. Germline loops: CDR1 KGHSH, CDR2 LQKENI. This CDR3 contains 16 residues. The germline V and J ends were trimmed by 3 bases and 6 bases, with 19 bases remaining between them. These data come from a study of shared clonotypes between healthy human individuals. About the research overall: The plates for each donor numbered three CD4 naive, three CD4 memory, two CD8 naive and one CD8 memory.

Some clones are missing from TCRdb's copy, which holds only in-frame ones; the method was immunoSEQ multiplex PCR. The sample holds millions of clones; more than 90% are singletons and the top ten take about 0.13%. General study points: Limitation of the genetic and exposure-history diversity represented came from the few donors.

The origin of this receptor is a man younger than 35 in good health. The chain employs TRBV18 and TRBJ2-3, with D possibly matching TRBD1 (5 bases). The sample consisted of naive CD4+ T cells sorted from blood. Subset meaning: CD45RA+ positively selected. DNA of the CDR3: TGTGCCAGCTCACCTAAAAATCCAGGGTTCGCGGATACGCAGTATTTT. Translated, it gives CASSPKNPGFADTQYF.